The next 30 T cell receptor beta chains were all read from a single sample in a study of CD8 T cells in ankylosing spondylitis (TCRdb year 2017). The method was 5' RACE. For sequencing, an Illumina HiSeq 2500 was employed. The public reads were reprocessed in TCRdb via fastp at Q25 and MiXCR, keeping in-frame beta chains. All rows with the same CDR3 protein become a single entry with the most common DNA and genes. The sample has 130,000 or so distinct CDR3 sequences on record, 7% of them singletons. The top ten constitute more than 9% of the sample. Sequenced: blood, either unsorted or a sorted T cell fraction (not recorded which). The receptors stem from a male donor with ankylosing spondylitis or in good health (not recorded which).

This clonotype has just a few counts. The rearrangement uses TRBV5-1 and TRBJ1-6; maybe TRBD1 (6 bases). The germline V and J ends were trimmed by 0 bases and 10 bases, with 8 bases remaining between them. Germline V gene data show CDR1 as SGHRS and CDR2 as YFSETQ. CDR3 length: 13 residues. CDR3 amino acids: CASSLEQGSPLHF. CDR3 bases: TGCGCCAGCAGCTTGGAACAGGGATCACCCCTCCACTTT.

Ten or more counts support this clonotype. This chain connects TRBV7-8 to TRBJ2-3, with 7 bases lining up with TRBD2. Germline V gene lookup returns CDR1 SGHVS and CDR2 FQNEAQ. This CDR3 has 13 amino acids. V lost 5 bases and J lost 8; bases outside the gene matches: 7. CDR3 DNA sequence: TGTGCCAGCAGCACTCCGGGGGGAGCTACGCAGTATTTT. Its protein product is CASSTPGGATQYF.

This clonotype was seen at least ten times. The rearrangement uses TRBV19 and TRBJ2-7, with no clear D. This CDR3 contains 13 residues. Trimming took off 6 bases at V and 5 bases at J, with 14 bases between the two ends. CDR1 is LNHDA and CDR2 is SQIVND in the germline V gene (reference sequence). The CDR3 region has the DNA TGTGCCAGTAGGAACGTAGGATCCGACGAGCAGTACTTC. Translating gives CASRNVGSDEQYF.

This clonotype appeared many times. The chain couples TRBV7-8 to TRBJ2-2; D gene ambiguous. V lost 4 bases to trimming and J lost 0 bases, with 15 bases between them. The germline CDR1 and CDR2 sequences are SGHVS and FQNEAQ. This CDR3 is 17 amino acids long. CDR3 in DNA: TGTGCCAGCAGCTCCCCCCAGGCAGGCCCGAACACCGGGGAGCTGTTTTTT. It yields the protein CASSSPQAGPNTGELFF.

This clonotype was detected ten times or more. CDR3 coding DNA: TGTGCCAGCAGCTTGTCCGGGAGACATTCACCCCTCCACTTT. This encodes CASSLSGRHSPLHF. The chain has TRBV5-6 and TRBJ1-6; D ambiguous. This CDR3 region has 14 residues. Trimming stripped 1 base from V and 8 bases from J, with 10 bases between. The V gene's germline CDR1 is SGHDT and CDR2 YYEEEE. Complete variable domain (other parts from reference TRBV5-6 and TRBJ1-6): DAGVTQSPTHLIKTRGQQVTLRCSPKSGHDTVSWYQQALGQGPQFIFQYYEEEERQRGNFPDRFSGHQFPNYSSELNVNALLLGDSALYLCASSLSGRHSPLHFGNGTRLTVT.

This clonotype was recorded many times. The CDR3 DNA reads TGTGCCAGCAGCTTAGGCCAGCGGGGGATACCCTACATTCAGTACTTC. This sequence encodes CASSLGQRGIPYIQYF. The V gene is TRBV7-2, the J gene TRBJ2-4; TRBD2 matches 8 bases. The CDR3 is 16 residues long. J lost 8 bases, V lost 1 base, and 10 bases had no gene match. The germline gives CDR1 SGHTA, CDR2 FQGNSA. Supplemented by reference TRBV7-2 and TRBJ2-4, the full variable domain reads GAGVSQSPSNKVTEKGKDVELRCDPISGHTALYWYRQSLGQGLEFLIYFQGNSAPDKSGLPSDRFSAERTGGSVSTLTIQRTQQEDSAVYLCASSLGQRGIPYIQYFGAGTRLSVL.

There are many counts of this clonotype. The J gene is TRBJ1-4, the V gene TRBV5-1; D is unresolved. The V gene's germline CDR1 is SGHRS and CDR2 YFSETQ. The V and J ends lost 2 bases and 4 bases respectively, with 9 bases between them. The CDR3 runs 14 residues. The CDR3 sequence is CASSFHGYNEKLFF. For the CDR3, the DNA is TGCGCCAGCAGCTTCCACGGCTATAATGAAAAACTGTTTTTT.

At least ten counts were recorded for this clonotype. Germline and junction disagree at one end, which may indicate a read error. The chain uses TRBV3-1 and TRBJ2-5, with D perhaps TRBD2 (5 bases). This CDR3 region has 11 residues. Germline V gene data show CDR1 as LGHDT and CDR2 as YNNKEL (reference sequence). CDR3: CASSQGTPPNF. The CDR3, as DNA: TGTGCCAGCAGCCAAGGGACTCCTCCTAACTTC.

This clonotype was counted ten times or more. The J gene is TRBJ1-2, the V gene TRBV20-1, with no clear D. The germline CDR1 and CDR2 sequences are DFQATT and SNEGSKA (reference sequence). The CDR3 runs 13 residues. The V gene lost 0 bases and the J gene lost 1 base, with 6 bases spanning the gap. DNA of the CDR3: TGCAGTGCTAGAGATCACATTAACTATGGCTACACCTTC. As protein: CSARDHINYGYTF.

This clonotype was detected a few times. This may stem from a read error, because a much larger clone lies one nucleotide away. The chain couples TRBV27 to TRBJ2-7, with D possibly TRBD1 on 6 matching bases. The CDR3 has 11 amino acids. CDR1 is MNHEY, CDR2 SMNVEV, per germline (reference sequence). V lost 6 bases and J lost 6, with 9 bases in between. The CDR3 loop reads CASSQGTEQYF. CDR3 DNA: TGTGCCAGCAGCCAGGGGACCGAGCAGTACTTC.

This clonotype was seen at least ten times. The rearrangement uses TRBV5-1 and TRBJ2-1, with TRBD2 matching over 11 bases. Per the germline V gene, CDR1 is SGHRS and CDR2 is YFSETQ. This CDR3 region has 17 residues. V trimming: 4 bases; J trimming: 0 bases; junction bases outside the gene matches: 6. The CDR3 DNA reads TGCGCCAGCAGCCGGGGCGGACTAGCGGGCTCCTACAATGAGCAGTTCTTC. Protein: CASSRGGLAGSYNEQFF.

There are many counts of this clonotype. The chain joins TRBV20-1 to TRBJ1-1; D perhaps matches TRBD1 (6 bases). The V end was cut by 1 base, the J end by 0 bases, with 15 bases between. The germline CDR1 and CDR2 sequences are DFQATT and SNEGSKA (reference sequence). CDR3 size: 16 residues. This CDR3 is CSARGGHSVMNTEAFF. The CDR3 region has the DNA TGCAGTGCTAGAGGGGGGCACTCCGTAATGAACACTGAAGCTTTCTTT.

This clonotype was counted many times. The chain links TRBV20-1 to TRBJ2-1; 10 positions agree with TRBD2. This CDR3 spans 19 amino acids. V shed 0 bases, J shed 1 base, and the junction held 12 bases outside the gene matches. CDR1 is DFQATT and CDR2 is SNEGSKA in the germline V gene (reference sequence). Here the CDR3 DNA reads TGCAGTGCTAGAGATCTATCGGCTAGCGGGAGCGGGTCCTACAATGAGCAGTTCTTC. Its protein product is CSARDLSASGSGSYNEQFF.

There are many counts of this clonotype. This chain uses TRBV7-9 with TRBJ2-1; 8 nucleotides match TRBD2. V lost 3 bases and J lost 6; bases outside the gene matches: 7. This CDR3 has 15 amino acids. Per germline, CDR1 SEHNR and CDR2 FQNEAQ (reference sequence). CDR3 in amino acids: CASSFKAGDPNEQFF. CDR3 bases: TGTGCCAGCAGCTTCAAAGCGGGAGATCCCAATGAGCAGTTCTTC.

Only a few counts were recorded for this clonotype. The chain joins TRBV28 to TRBJ1-2; 7 nucleotides match TRBD1. V was clipped by 6 bases and J by 5 bases; unmatched bases: 6. This CDR3 is 13 amino acids long. Germline V lookup: CDR1 MDHEN, CDR2 SYDVKM. Here the CDR3 reads CASSNRGAYGYTF. CDR3 nucleotide sequence: TGTGCCAGCAGCAACAGGGGAGCTTATGGCTACACCTTC.

This clonotype has a count of ten or more. The chain employs TRBV20-1 and TRBJ2-5; D tentatively fits TRBD1 or TRBD2 (5 bases each). Germline V gene data show CDR1 as DFQATT and CDR2 as SNEGSKA (reference sequence). Trimming removed 2 bases at V and 0 bases at J, with 13 bases between. The CDR3 sequence is 15 residues long. CDR3 amino acids: CSARTTGRDQETQYF. CDR3 sequence (DNA): TGCAGTGCTAGAACCACGGGGCGGGACCAAGAGACCCAGTACTTC.

This clonotype has at least ten counts. The chain links TRBV10-3 to TRBJ2-2; D unclear. The CDR3 sequence is 16 residues long. The germline V gene has CDR1 ENHRY and CDR2 SYGVKD. V gave up 0 bases and J gave up 0 bases, with 8 bases separating them. The CDR3 loop reads CAISESSLANTGELFF. CDR3 coding DNA: TGTGCCATCAGTGAGTCCAGTCTCGCGAACACCGGGGAGCTGTTTTTT.

This clonotype showed up just a few times. V and J are TRBV5-1 and TRBJ2-5, with TRBD2 matching over 10 bases. This CDR3 has 18 amino acids. V lost 4 bases to trimming and J lost 0 bases; unmatched junction nucleotides: 12. Germline V gene sequence: CDR1 SGHRS, CDR2 YFSETQ. In DNA form, the CDR3 reads TGCGCCAGCAGCCCGAGCGGGGGGGCTTCGGAGTACCAAGAGACCCAGTACTTC. It translates to CASSPSGGASEYQETQYF.

This clonotype was picked up a small number of times. This rearrangement joins TRBV15 to TRBJ2-2; TRBD1 agrees at 8 bases. Trimming cost V 1 base and J 4 bases; bases outside gene matches: 2. The CDR3 covers 15 residues. CDR1 is LNHNV, CDR2 YYDKDF, per germline (reference sequence). This CDR3 is CATSRVRGPTGELFF. The CDR3 region has the DNA TGTGCCACCAGCAGAGTCAGGGGGCCCACCGGGGAGCTGTTTTTT.

The table lists this clonotype with many counts. The V call is TRBV24-1, the J call TRBJ2-1, with 10 positions matching TRBD2. Germline CDR1 and CDR2: KGHDR and SFDVKD. The V and J ends lost 10 bases and 9 bases, in that order; junction bases with no gene match: 11. This CDR3 has 14 amino acids. CDR3 sequence reads: CATGLAGVTSEQFF. The CDR3 nucleotides read TGTGCCACAGGGCTAGCGGGAGTTACGAGTGAGCAGTTCTTC.

This clonotype was seen at least ten times. The rearrangement uses TRBV20-1 and TRBJ1-1; 7 bases align to TRBD1. Germline V gene data show CDR1 as DFQATT and CDR2 as SNEGSKA (reference sequence). V lost 3 bases and J lost 12; bases outside the gene matches: 7. The CDR3 contains 11 residues. CDR3 nucleotide sequence: TGCAGTGCTAGCCTAGGACAGGCCTCTTTCTTT. Translating it yields CSASLGQASFF.

The table lists this clonotype with many counts. The rearrangement uses TRBV5-1 and TRBJ2-1; a weak D match, TRBD1 (5 bases). The CDR3 is 14 residues long. V was trimmed by 0 bases and J by 5 bases, leaving 9 bases between them. Germline V gives CDR1 SGHRS, CDR2 YFSETQ. CDR3 DNA sequence: TGCGCCAGCAGCTTGGCAGGGCTTGACAATGAGCAGTTCTTC. Amino acids: CASSLAGLDNEQFF.

Many counts were recorded for this clonotype. The V and J genes are TRBV9 and TRBJ2-2; no clear D gene. The V end lost 4 bases, the J end lost 2 bases, and 12 bases lay between the germline ends. The CDR3 spans 15 residues. In germline, CDR1 is SGDLS, CDR2 YYNGEE. The CDR3 nucleotides read TGTGCCAGCAGCCGAGACGGACCTAACACCGGGGAGCTGTTTTTT. Its protein product is CASSRDGPNTGELFF. The full variable domain, completed using reference TRBV9 and TRBJ2-2, is DSGVTQTPKHLITATGQRVTLRCSPRSGDLSVYWYQQSLDQGLQFLIQYYNGEERAKGNILERFSAQQFPDLHSELNLSSLELGDSALYFCASSRDGPNTGELFFGEGSRLTVL.

This clonotype was recorded at least ten times. V and J are TRBV7-2 and TRBJ1-2, with D possibly TRBD1 on 5 matching bases. CDR1 is SGHTA and CDR2 is FQGNSA in the germline V gene. The ends were cut back, 1 base at V and 9 bases at J, with 15 bases in the middle. CDR3 length equals 14 residues. CDR3 amino acids: CASSLEMRGSSYTF. The DNA for the CDR3 is TGTGCCAGCAGCTTAGAAATGAGGGGTAGCAGCTACACCTTC.

At least ten counts were recorded for this clonotype. This sequence joins TRBV20-1 and TRBJ1-2; 10 bases align to TRBD1. Germline-derived CDR1 and CDR2 are DFQATT and SNEGSKA (reference sequence). The V gene end was trimmed by 5 bases and the J gene end by 4 bases; junction bases not matched to a gene: 10. This CDR3 region has 15 residues. For the CDR3, the DNA is TGCAGTGCTCCAGAAGACAGGGGGCATAGCTATGGCTACACCTTC. It codes for CSAPEDRGHSYGYTF.

Many counts were recorded for this clonotype. The chain joins TRBV2 to TRBJ2-6; D is undetermined. V shed 6 bases and J shed 0 bases, with 6 bases lying between them. The CDR3 loop spans 14 amino acids. Germline CDR1 is SNHLY and CDR2 is FYNNEI. The DNA of the CDR3 is TGTGCCAGCAGCGGTTCCTCTGGGGCCAACGTCCTGACTTTC. Translating gives CASSGSSGANVLTF. Looking up the rest from reference TRBV2 and TRBJ2-6 gives the full variable domain: EPEVTQTPSHQVTQMGQEVILRCVPISNHLYFYWYRQILGQKVEFLVSFYNNEISEKSEIFDDQFSVERPDGSNFTLKIRSTKLEDSAMYFCASSGSSGANVLTFGAGSRLTVL.

This clonotype was detected only a few times. The rearrangement joins TRBV2 to TRBJ1-5; 11 nucleotides align to TRBD1. Germline V gives CDR1 SNHLY, CDR2 FYNNEI. CDR3 length: 15 residues. The J segment lost 6 bases and the V segment lost 4 bases, leaving 5 bases of the junction unmatched. CDR3 loop: CASSGGTGGPQPQHF. The CDR3 nucleotides read TGTGCCAGCAGTGGCGGGACAGGGGGACCTCAGCCCCAGCATTTT.

This clonotype showed up many times. The rearrangement uses TRBV29-1 and TRBJ2-1; 7 bases match TRBD2. CDR3 length: 14 residues. From germline, CDR1 is SQVTM and CDR2 ANQGSEA. With V trimmed by 6 bases and J by 1 base, 6 bases remained unmatched. The CDR3 is CSVSRENSYNEQFF. CDR3 in DNA: TGCAGCGTCTCGCGGGAGAATTCCTACAATGAGCAGTTCTTC.

Many counts were recorded for this clonotype. This chain connects TRBV28 to TRBJ1-1; TRBD1 might be the D (5 bases). Germline V gene sequence: CDR1 MDHEN, CDR2 SYDVKM. The CDR3 length is 14 residues. V lost 1 base and J 7 bases, leaving 13 bases between the germline ends. CDR3 protein: CASSLYSGLGEAFF. The DNA for the CDR3 is TGTGCCAGCAGTTTATACTCAGGGCTGGGTGAAGCTTTCTTT.

In its sample, this clonotype was seen many times. This chain links TRBV7-2 with TRBJ2-5, with D unclear. The CDR3 is made up of 13 amino acids. V was pared by 2 bases and J by 5 bases, with 9 bases between. Germline assignment: CDR1 SGHTA and CDR2 FQGNSA. In DNA, the CDR3 is TGTGCCAGCAGCTTAATGGTCAGGGAGACCCAGTACTTC. This encodes CASSLMVRETQYF. Full variable domain (rest looked up from reference TRBV7-2 and TRBJ2-5): GAGVSQSPSNKVTEKGKDVELRCDPISGHTALYWYRQSLGQGLEFLIYFQGNSAPDKSGLPSDRFSAERTGGSVSTLTIQRTQQEDSAVYLCASSLMVRETQYFGPGTRLLVL.